One sample yielded the 21 T cell receptor beta chains listed below, sequenced in a study of shared clonotypes between healthy human individuals. Terminally differentiated effector memory CD45RA+ cells were excluded from the naive CD8 cells, which were CD45RO-negative and positively selected for CCR7. Some clones are missing from TCRdb's copy, which holds only in-frame ones; the method was immunoSEQ multiplex PCR. There are hundreds of thousands of clones in the sample; roughly 96% occur only once, and roughly 0.1% lies in the top ten. Material: naive CD8+ T cells sorted from blood. The receptors come from a woman in her twenties or thirties in good health.

The V and J genes are TRBV28 and TRBJ2-7, with D hard to call. V gave up 3 bases and J gave up 5 bases, with 2 bases separating them. There are 10 residues in the CDR3. Germline V gene sequence: CDR1 MDHEN, CDR2 SYDVKM. The CDR3 region is CASSLDEQYF. The CDR3 DNA is TGTGCCAGCAGTTTGGACGAGCAGTACTTC. Variable domain in full (rest from reference TRBV28 and TRBJ2-7): DVKVTQSSRYLVKRTGEKVFLECVQDMDHENMFWYRQDPGLGLRLIYFSYDVKMKEKGDIPEGYSVSREKKERFSLILESASTNQTSMYLCASSLDEQYFGPGTRLTVT.

The chain couples TRBV2 to TRBJ1-2; D is perhaps TRBD1 (5 bases). This CDR3 has 14 residues. CDR1 and CDR2 from the germline V gene are SNHLY and FYNNEI. CDR3 DNA: TGTGTCCACAGAAGCATGGACACTAACTATGGCTACACCTTC. Its translation: CVHRSMDTNYGYTF. Together with reference TRBV2 and TRBJ1-2, the CDR3 gives the full variable domain: EPEVTQTPSHQVTQMGQEVILRCVPISNHLYFYWYRQILGQKVEFLVSFYNNEISEKSEIFDDQFSVERPDGSNFTLKIRSTKLEDSAMYFCVHRSMDTNYGYTFGSGTRLTVV.

The rearrangement links TRBV27 to TRBJ2-7; 10 bases fit TRBD1. Per the germline V gene, CDR1 is MNHEY and CDR2 is SMNVEV (reference sequence). The CDR3 runs 13 residues. Trimming cost V 7 bases and J 6 bases; bases outside gene matches: 6. CDR3 in amino acids: CASTNRQGAEQYF. The CDR3 nucleotides read TGTGCCAGCACCAACCGACAGGGGGCCGAGCAGTACTTC.

The rearrangement links TRBV4-1 to TRBJ2-1; 7 bases are shared with TRBD2. This CDR3 has 16 residues. Germline V gives CDR1 MGHRA, CDR2 YSYEKL. The V gene end was trimmed by 3 bases and the J gene end by 5 bases; junction bases not matched to a gene: 10. CDR3 in amino acids: CASSHLKASGHNEQFF. The CDR3 DNA follows: TGCGCCAGCAGCCATCTCAAGGCTAGCGGACACAATGAGCAGTTCTTC.

Only one count was recorded for this clone. The chain employs TRBV11-1 and TRBJ1-2; 12 bases align to TRBD1. The V segment lost 5 bases and the J segment 5 bases; nucleotides outside the gene matches: 3. Germline CDR1 and CDR2: SGHAT and FQDESV (reference sequence). The CDR3 is made up of 14 amino acids. The CDR3 nucleotides are TGTGCCAGCAGCCTGGGACAGGGGGCGTATGGCTACACCTTC. Translation gives CASSLGQGAYGYTF.

The chain recombines TRBV21-1 with TRBJ1-5. TRBV21-1 is a documented pseudogene. This CDR3 has 18 residues. The CDR3 is CASSRKTERRVGNQPQHF. In nucleotides, the CDR3 is TGTGCCAGCAGCCGAAAGACGGAGCGAAGGGTGGGCAATCAGCCCCAGCATTTT.

This rearrangement joins TRBV6-5 to TRBJ2-2, with 11 bases fitting TRBD2. CDR3 length equals 16 residues. The germline V gene has CDR1 MNHEY and CDR2 SVGAGI. V lost 2 bases and J lost 4; bases outside the gene matches: 3. The DNA for the CDR3 is TGTGCCAGCAGTTACACACTAGCGGGAGTCACCGGGGAGCTGTTTTTT. It encodes CASSYTLAGVTGELFF.

This chain uses TRBV27 with TRBJ1-5, with TRBD1 matching over 8 bases. The CDR3 runs to 15 residues. Losses at the gene ends were 4 bases for V and 2 bases for J; bases not matched to a gene: 4. Germline CDR1 and CDR2: MNHEY and SMNVEV (reference sequence). CDR3 residues: CASSWGTGGNQPQHF. The CDR3 DNA reads TGTGCCAGCAGTTGGGGGACAGGCGGCAATCAGCCCCAGCATTTT.

This clone has just one count. V is TRBV25-1 and J is TRBJ2-7; D unclear. The CDR3 consists of 13 residues. V lost 9 bases and J 3 bases, leaving 15 bases between the germline ends. CDR1 and CDR2 from the germline V gene are MGHDK and SYGVNS. DNA of the CDR3: TGTGCCAGTACAACCTCCGCCCTCTACGAGCAGTACTTC. It translates to CASTTSALYEQYF.

The genes are TRBV27 and TRBJ2-7; 14 bases are shared with TRBD2. From germline, CDR1 is MNHEY and CDR2 SMNVEV (reference sequence). With 5 bases clipped from V and 6 bases from J, the junction kept 3 bases outside the gene matches. The CDR3 spans 14 residues. The CDR3 spells CASSGGTSGSEQYF. In nucleotides, the CDR3 is TGTGCCAGCAGTGGCGGGACTAGCGGGAGCGAGCAGTACTTC.

The J gene is TRBJ2-7, the V gene TRBV4-2, with D perhaps matching TRBD2 (6 bases). Germline CDR1 is LGHNA and CDR2 is YNFKEQ. The CDR3 is 20 residues long. The germline V and J ends were trimmed by 0 bases and 4 bases, with 28 bases remaining between them. The CDR3 DNA sequence: TGTGCCAGCAGCCAAGAGTTCCCGGCGGGACCCCGAAGGTCGGCTTACGAGCAGTACTTC. This sequence encodes CASSQEFPAGPRRSAYEQYF.

This rearrangement joins TRBV25-1 to TRBJ1-5; D is unresolved. The CDR3 consists of 14 residues. The V end was cut by 4 bases, the J end by 2 bases, with 9 bases between. The germline V gene has CDR1 MGHDK and CDR2 SYGVNS. The CDR3 sequence: CASSVGYGNQPQHF. CDR3 in DNA: TGTGCCAGCAGTGTGGGGTATGGCAATCAGCCCCAGCATTTT.

As for this clone: The sample contains more than one DNA sequence encoding this CDR3. V gene TRBV29-1 combines with J gene TRBJ2-7, with D perhaps TRBD1 (7 bases). V was pared by 3 bases and J by 0 bases, with 9 bases between. Germline V gives CDR1 SQVTM, CDR2 ANQGSEA. The CDR3 loop spans 13 amino acids. CDR3 sequence (DNA): TGCAGCGTTGAGGAGGGGGCCTCCTACGAGCAGTACTTC. Encoded protein: CSVEEGASYEQYF.

The chain links TRBV19 to TRBJ2-3; D unresolved. CDR1 LNHDA and CDR2 SQIVND come from the germline V gene (reference sequence). The CDR3 runs to 14 residues. Deletions cut 3 bases from V and 2 bases from J, with 9 bases between. CDR3 coding DNA: TGTGCCAGTAGTATCGGCAGTTACACAGATACGCAGTATTTT. Translating gives CASSIGSYTDTQYF.

This chain joins TRBV27 and TRBJ2-6, with D uncertain. The germline CDR1 and CDR2 sequences are MNHEY and SMNVEV (reference sequence). Trimming took off 4 bases at V and 0 bases at J, with 4 bases between the two ends. This CDR3 has 14 amino acids. Here the CDR3 reads CASSSLSGANVLTF. DNA of the CDR3: TGTGCCAGCAGTTCCCTCTCTGGGGCCAACGTCCTGACTTTC. Combining the CDR3 with reference TRBV27 and TRBJ2-6 gives the whole variable domain EAQVTQNPRYLITVTGKKLTVTCSQNMNHEYMSWYRQDPGLGLRQIYYSMNVEVTDKGDVPEGYKVSRKEKRNFPLILESPSPNQTSLYFCASSSLSGANVLTFGAGSRLTVL.

Here the CDR3 reads CASSLGRGANEKLFF. For the CDR3, the DNA is TGTGCCAGCAGCTTAGGCAGAGGAGCTAATGAAAAACTGTTTTTT. V is TRBV7-2 and J is TRBJ1-4, with D hard to call. The V gene lost 1 base and the J gene lost 3 bases, with 9 bases spanning the gap. Germline-derived CDR1 and CDR2 are SGHTA and FQGNSA. CDR3 length: 15 residues.

The chain is built from TRBV28 and TRBJ2-3; TRBD2 matches 7 bases. The CDR3 consists of 14 residues. The germline CDR1 and CDR2 sequences are MDHEN and SYDVKM. J gave up 7 bases and V 3 bases, and 7 bases lay outside the gene matches. Written as DNA, the CDR3 is TGTGCCAGCAGTTTGGGACTAATGGGAAATACGCAGTATTTT. It is translated as CASSLGLMGNTQYF.

This clone was seen just once. V gene TRBV9 combines with J gene TRBJ2-4; D unresolved. CDR3 length: 15 residues. V was trimmed by 0 bases and J by 8 bases, leaving 15 bases between them. In germline, CDR1 is SGDLS, CDR2 YYNGEE. CDR3 residues: CASSVEGSGIDIQYF. The CDR3, as DNA: TGTGCCAGCAGCGTAGAAGGGTCCGGTATTGACATTCAGTACTTC.

This clone was found once. The chain employs TRBV2 and TRBJ1-1; no reliable D call. Germline V gives CDR1 SNHLY, CDR2 FYNNEI. Trimming removed 8 bases at V and 7 bases at J, with 11 bases between. The CDR3 is made up of 11 amino acids. This chain's CDR3 is CASRPGIEAFF. The CDR3 DNA follows: TGTGCCAGCCGCCCGGGGATTGAAGCTTTCTTT.

The CDR3 sequence is CASTIFPVFVRNTEAFF. For the CDR3, the DNA is TGTGCCAGCACCATTTTCCCAGTGTTTGTCAGGAACACTGAAGCTTTCTTT. The chain couples TRBV27 to TRBJ1-1; D not certain. Germline CDR1 MNHEY, CDR2 SMNVEV (reference sequence). V lost 7 bases to trimming and J lost 1 base, with 22 bases between them. The CDR3 runs 17 residues.

The chain is built from TRBV5-6 and TRBJ2-6; 7 bases are shared with TRBD1. Germline V gene lookup returns CDR1 SGHDT and CDR2 YYEEEE. V was clipped by 4 bases and J by 2 bases; unmatched bases: 3. The CDR3 length is 15 residues. This CDR3 reads CASSHTGAGANVLTF. The DNA for the CDR3 is TGTGCCAGCAGCCACACAGGGGCTGGGGCCAACGTCCTGACTTTC.